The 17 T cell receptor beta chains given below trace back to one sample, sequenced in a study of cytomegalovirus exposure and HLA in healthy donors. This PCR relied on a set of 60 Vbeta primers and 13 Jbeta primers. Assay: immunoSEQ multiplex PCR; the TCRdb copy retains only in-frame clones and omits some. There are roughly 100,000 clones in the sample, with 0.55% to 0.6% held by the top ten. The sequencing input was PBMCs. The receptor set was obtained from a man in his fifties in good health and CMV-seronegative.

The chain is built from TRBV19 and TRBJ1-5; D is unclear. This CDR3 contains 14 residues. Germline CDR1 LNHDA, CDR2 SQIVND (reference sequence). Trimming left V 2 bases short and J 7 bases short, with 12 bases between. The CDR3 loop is CASSIMVSSQPQHF. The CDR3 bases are TGTGCCAGTAGTATAATGGTATCAAGCCAGCCCCAGCATTTT. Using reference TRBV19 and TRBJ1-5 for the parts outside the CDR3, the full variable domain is DGGITQSPKYLFRKEGQNVTLSCEQNLNHDAMYWYRQDPGQGLRLIYYSQIVNDFQKGDIAEGYSVSREKKESFPLTVTSAQKNPTAFYLCASSIMVSSQPQHFGDGTRLSIL.

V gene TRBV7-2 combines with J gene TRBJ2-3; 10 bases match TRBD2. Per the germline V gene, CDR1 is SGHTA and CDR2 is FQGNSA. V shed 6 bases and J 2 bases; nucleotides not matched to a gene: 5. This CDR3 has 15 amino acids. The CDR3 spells CASRIAGGLTDTQYF. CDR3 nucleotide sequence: TGTGCCAGCAGGATAGCGGGGGGACTCACAGATACGCAGTATTTT. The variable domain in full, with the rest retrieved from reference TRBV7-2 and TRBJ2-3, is GAGVSQSPSNKVTEKGKDVELRCDPISGHTALYWYRQSLGQGLEFLIYFQGNSAPDKSGLPSDRFSAERTGGSVSTLTIQRTQQEDSAVYLCASRIAGGLTDTQYFGPGTRLTVL.

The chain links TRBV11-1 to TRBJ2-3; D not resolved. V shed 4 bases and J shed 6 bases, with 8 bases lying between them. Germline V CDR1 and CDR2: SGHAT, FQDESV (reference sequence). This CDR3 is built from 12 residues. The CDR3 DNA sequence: TGTGCCAGCAGCTGGCTGGGCGATACGCAGTATTTT. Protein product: CASSWLGDTQYF.

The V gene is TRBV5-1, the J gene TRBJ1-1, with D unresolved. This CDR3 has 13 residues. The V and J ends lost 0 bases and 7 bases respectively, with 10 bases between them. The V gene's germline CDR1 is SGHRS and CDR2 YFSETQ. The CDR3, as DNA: TGCGCCAGCAGCTTGGAGTTCGGGTATGAAGCTTTCTTT. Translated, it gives CASSLEFGYEAFF.

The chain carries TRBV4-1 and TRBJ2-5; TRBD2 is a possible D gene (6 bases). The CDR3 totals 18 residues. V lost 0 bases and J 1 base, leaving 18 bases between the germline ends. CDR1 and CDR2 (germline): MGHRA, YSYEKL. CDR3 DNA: TGCGCCAGCAGCCAAGATTTGAGAAAGCGGGTCCTCCAAGAGACCCAGTACTTC. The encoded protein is CASSQDLRKRVLQETQYF.

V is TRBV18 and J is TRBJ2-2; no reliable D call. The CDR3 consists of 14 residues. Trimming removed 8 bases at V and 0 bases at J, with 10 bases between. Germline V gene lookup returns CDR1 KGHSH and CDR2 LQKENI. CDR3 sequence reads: CASAGRTNTGELFF. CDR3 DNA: TGTGCCAGCGCCGGTCGAACGAACACCGGGGAGCTGTTTTTT.

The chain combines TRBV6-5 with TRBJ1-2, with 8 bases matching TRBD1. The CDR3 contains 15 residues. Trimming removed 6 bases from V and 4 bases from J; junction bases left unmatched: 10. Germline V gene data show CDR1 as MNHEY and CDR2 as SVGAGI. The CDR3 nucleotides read TGTGCCAGCAGCTCCCTCGATACAGGGGGCTATGGCTACACCTTC. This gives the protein CASSSLDTGGYGYTF.

CDR3 sequence (DNA): TGTGCCAGCAGTTCTGACTTACCGGCCAGGGGCGAGCAGTACTTC. Translated: CASSSDLPARGEQYF. This chain links TRBV6-5 with TRBJ2-7; D might be TRBD1 (6 bases). This CDR3 is built from 15 residues. The V gene lost 4 bases and the J gene lost 6 bases, with 19 bases spanning the gap. CDR1 is MNHEY, CDR2 SVGAGI, per germline.

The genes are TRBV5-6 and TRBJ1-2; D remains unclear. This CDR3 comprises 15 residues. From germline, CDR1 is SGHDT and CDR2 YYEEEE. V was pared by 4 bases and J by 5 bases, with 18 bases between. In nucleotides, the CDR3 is TGTGCCAGCAGCCCCCTCGGCCAGGAGGATTATGGCTACACCTTC. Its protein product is CASSPLGQEDYGYTF.

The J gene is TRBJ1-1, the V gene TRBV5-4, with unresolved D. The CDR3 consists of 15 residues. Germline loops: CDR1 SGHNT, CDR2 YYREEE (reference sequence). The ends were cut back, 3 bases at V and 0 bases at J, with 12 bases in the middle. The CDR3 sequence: CASSSPTQLNTEAFF. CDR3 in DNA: TGTGCCAGCAGCTCTCCGACTCAATTGAACACTGAAGCTTTCTTT.

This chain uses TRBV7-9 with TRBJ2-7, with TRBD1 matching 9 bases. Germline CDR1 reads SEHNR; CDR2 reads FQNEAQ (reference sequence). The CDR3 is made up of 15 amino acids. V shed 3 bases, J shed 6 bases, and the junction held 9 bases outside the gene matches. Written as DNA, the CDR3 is TGTGCCAGCAGCTTGGGGACAGGGTGGTCCCCCGAGCAGTACTTC. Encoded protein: CASSLGTGWSPEQYF. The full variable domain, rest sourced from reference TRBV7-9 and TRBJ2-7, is DTGVSQNPRHKITKRGQNVTFRCDPISEHNRLYWYRQTLGQGPEFLTYFQNEAQLEKSRLLSDRFSAERPKGSFSTLEIQRTEQGDSAMYLCASSLGTGWSPEQYFGPGTRLTVT.

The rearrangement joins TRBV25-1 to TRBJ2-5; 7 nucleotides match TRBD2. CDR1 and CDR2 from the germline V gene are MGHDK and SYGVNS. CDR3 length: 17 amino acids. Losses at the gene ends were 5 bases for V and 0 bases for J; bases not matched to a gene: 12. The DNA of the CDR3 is TGTGCCAGCAGTCAAGGAAGCAAGGGAGGGTACCAAGAGACCCAGTACTTC. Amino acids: CASSQGSKGGYQETQYF.

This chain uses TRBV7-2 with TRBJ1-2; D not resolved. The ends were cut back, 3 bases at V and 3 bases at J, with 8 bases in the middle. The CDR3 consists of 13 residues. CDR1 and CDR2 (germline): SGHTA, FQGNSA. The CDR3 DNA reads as TGTGCCAGCAGCTTCCGGGGTGACTATGGCTACACCTTC. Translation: CASSFRGDYGYTF.

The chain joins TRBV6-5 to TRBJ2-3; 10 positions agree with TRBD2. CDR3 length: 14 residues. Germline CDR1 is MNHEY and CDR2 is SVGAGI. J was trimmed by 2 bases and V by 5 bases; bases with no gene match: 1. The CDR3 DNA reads TGTGCCAGCAGTCTAGCGGGGGCCACAGATACGCAGTATTTT. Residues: CASSLAGATDTQYF.

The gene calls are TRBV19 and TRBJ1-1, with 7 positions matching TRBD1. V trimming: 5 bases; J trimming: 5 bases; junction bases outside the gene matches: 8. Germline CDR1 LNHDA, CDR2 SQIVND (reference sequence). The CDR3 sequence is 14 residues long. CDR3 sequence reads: CASSPTGQRTEAFF. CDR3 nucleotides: TGTGCCAGTAGTCCGACGGGACAGCGGACTGAAGCTTTCTTT.

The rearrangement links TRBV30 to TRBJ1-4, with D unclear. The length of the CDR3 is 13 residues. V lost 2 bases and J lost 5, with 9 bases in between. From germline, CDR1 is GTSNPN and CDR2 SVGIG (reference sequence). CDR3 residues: CAWSSGLNEKLFF. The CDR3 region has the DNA TGTGCCTGGAGTTCAGGTTTAAATGAAAAACTGTTTTTT.

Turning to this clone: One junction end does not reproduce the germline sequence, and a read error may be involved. The CDR3 region has the DNA TGCGCCAGCAGCCAAGATCTAGAGGGCTTCCTGTCCTTT. Translated: CASSQDLEGFLSF. The chain joins TRBV4-3 to TRBJ1-1; D gene unclear. There are 13 residues in the CDR3. Germline CDR1 is LGHNA and CDR2 is YSLEER.